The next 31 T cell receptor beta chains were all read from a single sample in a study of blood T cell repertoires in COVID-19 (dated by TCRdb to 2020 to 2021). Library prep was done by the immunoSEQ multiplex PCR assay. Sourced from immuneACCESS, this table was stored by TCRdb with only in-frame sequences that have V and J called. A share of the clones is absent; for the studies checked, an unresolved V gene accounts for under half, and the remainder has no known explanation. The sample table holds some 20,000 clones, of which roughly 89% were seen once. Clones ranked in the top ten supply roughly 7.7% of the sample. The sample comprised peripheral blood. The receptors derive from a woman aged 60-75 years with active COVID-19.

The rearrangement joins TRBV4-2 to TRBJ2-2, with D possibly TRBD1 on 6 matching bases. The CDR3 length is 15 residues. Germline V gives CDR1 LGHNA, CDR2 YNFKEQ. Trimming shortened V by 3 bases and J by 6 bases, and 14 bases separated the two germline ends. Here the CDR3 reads CASSHQLDRPGELFF. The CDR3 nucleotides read TGTGCCAGCAGCCACCAACTCGACAGGCCCGGGGAGCTGTTTTTT.

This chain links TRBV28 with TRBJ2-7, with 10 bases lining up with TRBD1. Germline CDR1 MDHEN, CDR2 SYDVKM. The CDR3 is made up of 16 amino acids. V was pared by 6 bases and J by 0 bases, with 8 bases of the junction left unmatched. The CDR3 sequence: CASSSSGTGDSYEQYF. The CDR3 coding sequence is TGTGCCAGCAGCTCCTCGGGGACAGGGGACTCCTACGAGCAGTACTTC. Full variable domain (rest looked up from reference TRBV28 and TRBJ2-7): DVKVTQSSRYLVKRTGEKVFLECVQDMDHENMFWYRQDPGLGLRLIYFSYDVKMKEKGDIPEGYSVSREKKERFSLILESASTNQTSMYLCASSSSGTGDSYEQYFGPGTRLTVT.

The CDR3 bases are TGTGCCAGCATTATGCAGGGGATTGGAGCTTTCTTT. It is translated as CASIMQGIGAFF. This sequence joins TRBV6-6 and TRBJ1-1; a possible D gene is TRBD1 (6 bases). CDR1 MNHNY and CDR2 SVGAGI come from the germline V gene (reference sequence). V lost 7 bases, J lost 10 bases, and 16 bases lay in between. The CDR3 length is 12 residues.

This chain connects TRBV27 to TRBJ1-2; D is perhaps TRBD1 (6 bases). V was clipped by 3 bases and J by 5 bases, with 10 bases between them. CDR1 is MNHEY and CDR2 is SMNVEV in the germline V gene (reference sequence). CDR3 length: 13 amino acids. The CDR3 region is CASSFRGPYGYTF. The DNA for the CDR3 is TGTGCCAGCAGTTTCAGGGGCCCGTATGGCTACACCTTC.

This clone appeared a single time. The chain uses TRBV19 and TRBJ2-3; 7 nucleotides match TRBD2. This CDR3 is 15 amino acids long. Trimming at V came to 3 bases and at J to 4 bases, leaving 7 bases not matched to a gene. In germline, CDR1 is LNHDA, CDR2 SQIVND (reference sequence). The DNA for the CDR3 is TGTGCCAGTAGTATGGGAGGGTCTCCCTCAGATACGCAGTATTTT. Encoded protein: CASSMGGSPSDTQYF.

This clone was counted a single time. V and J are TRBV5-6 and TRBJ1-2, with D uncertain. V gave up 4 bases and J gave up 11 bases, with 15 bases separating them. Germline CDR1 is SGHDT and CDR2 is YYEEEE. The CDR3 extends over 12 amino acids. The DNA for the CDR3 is TGTGCCAGCAGCCAGAGGGCATCGTGGTACACCTTC. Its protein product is CASSQRASWYTF.

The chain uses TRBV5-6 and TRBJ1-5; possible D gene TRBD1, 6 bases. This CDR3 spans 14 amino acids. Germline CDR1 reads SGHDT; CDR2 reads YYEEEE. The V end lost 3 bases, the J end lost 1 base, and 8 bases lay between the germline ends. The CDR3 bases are TGTGCCAGCAGCTCCAGGGGAAGCAATCAGCCCCAGCATTTT. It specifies CASSSRGSNQPQHF.

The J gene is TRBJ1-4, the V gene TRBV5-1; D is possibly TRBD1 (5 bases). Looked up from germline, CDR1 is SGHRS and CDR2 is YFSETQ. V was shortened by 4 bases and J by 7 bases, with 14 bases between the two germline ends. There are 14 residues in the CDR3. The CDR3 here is CASSLRTSSEKLFF. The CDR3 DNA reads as TGCGCCAGCAGCCTACGGACATCGAGTGAAAAACTGTTTTTT.

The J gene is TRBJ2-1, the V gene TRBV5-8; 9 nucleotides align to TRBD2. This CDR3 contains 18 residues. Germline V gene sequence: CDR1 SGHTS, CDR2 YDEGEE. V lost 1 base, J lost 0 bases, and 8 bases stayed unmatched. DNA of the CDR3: TGTGCCAGCAGCTTGCATTTGCGGGGGGGCCTCTCCTACAATGAGCAGTTCTTC. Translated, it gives CASSLHLRGGLSYNEQFF.

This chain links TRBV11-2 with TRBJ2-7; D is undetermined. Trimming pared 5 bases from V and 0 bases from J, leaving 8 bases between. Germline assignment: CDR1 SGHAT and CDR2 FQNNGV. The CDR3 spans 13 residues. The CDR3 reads CASSSLSSYEQYF. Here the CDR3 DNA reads TGTGCCAGCAGCAGCCTAAGCTCCTACGAGCAGTACTTC.

The CDR3 spells CASGGPETQYF. The DNA for the CDR3 is TGTGCCTCAGGGGGGCCTGAGACCCAGTACTTC. The chain recombines TRBV10-3 with TRBJ2-5; D might be TRBD1 (7 bases). The CDR3 length is 11 residues. Looked up from germline, CDR1 is ENHRY and CDR2 is SYGVKD. The germline V and J ends were trimmed by 11 bases and 5 bases, with 12 bases remaining between them.

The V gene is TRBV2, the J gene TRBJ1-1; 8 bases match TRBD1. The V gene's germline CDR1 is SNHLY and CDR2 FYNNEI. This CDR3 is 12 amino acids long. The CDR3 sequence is CSGAGGITEAFF. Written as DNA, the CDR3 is TGTTCCGGGGCAGGGGGCATCACTGAAGCTTTCTTT.

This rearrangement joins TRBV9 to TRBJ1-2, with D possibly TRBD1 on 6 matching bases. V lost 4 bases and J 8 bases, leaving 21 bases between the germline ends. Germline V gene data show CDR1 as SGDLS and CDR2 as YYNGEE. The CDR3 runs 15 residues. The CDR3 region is CASSPGGGQSPGYTF. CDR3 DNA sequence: TGTGCCAGCAGCCCCGGGGGGGGGCAATCCCCGGGCTACACCTTC. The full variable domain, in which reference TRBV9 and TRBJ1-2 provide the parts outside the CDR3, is DSGVTQTPKHLITATGQRVTLRCSPRSGDLSVYWYQQSLDQGLQFLIQYYNGEERAKGNILERFSAQQFPDLHSELNLSSLELGDSALYFCASSPGGGQSPGYTFGSGTRLTVV.

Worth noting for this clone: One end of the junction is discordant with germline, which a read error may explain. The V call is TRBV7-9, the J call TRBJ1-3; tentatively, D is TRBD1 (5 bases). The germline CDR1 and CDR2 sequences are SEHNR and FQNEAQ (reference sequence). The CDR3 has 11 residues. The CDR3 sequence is CASSLVGTIHF. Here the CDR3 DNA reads TGTGCCAGCAGCTTAGTAGGGACTATACATTTT. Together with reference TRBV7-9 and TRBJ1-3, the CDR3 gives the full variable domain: DTGVSQNPRHKITKRGQNVTFRCDPISEHNRLYWYRQTLGQGPEFLTYFQNEAQLEKSRLLSDRFSAERPKGSFSTLEIQRTEQGDSAMYLCASSLVGTIHFGEGSWLTVV.

CDR3 amino acids: CASSRPYRGQIPEQYF. CDR3 coding DNA: TGTGCCAGCAGTCGACCCTACAGGGGGCAGATCCCCGAGCAGTACTTC. The V gene is TRBV6-6, the J gene TRBJ2-7; 9 nucleotides align to TRBD1. CDR3 length: 16 residues. Germline V gives CDR1 MNHNY, CDR2 SVGAGI (reference sequence). Trimming took 5 bases from V and 6 from J; bases not matched to a gene: 14.

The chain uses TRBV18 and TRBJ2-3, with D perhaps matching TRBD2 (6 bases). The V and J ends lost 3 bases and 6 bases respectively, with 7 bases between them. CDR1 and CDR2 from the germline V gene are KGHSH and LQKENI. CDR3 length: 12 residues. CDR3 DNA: TGTGCCAGCTCACCGGAGGGGGATACGCAGTATTTT. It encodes CASSPEGDTQYF.

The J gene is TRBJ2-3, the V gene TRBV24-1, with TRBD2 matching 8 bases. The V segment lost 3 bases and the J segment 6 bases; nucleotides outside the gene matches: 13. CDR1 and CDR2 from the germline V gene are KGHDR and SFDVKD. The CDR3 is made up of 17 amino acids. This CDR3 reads CATSDGWVAGRVDTQYF. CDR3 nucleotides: TGTGCCACCAGTGATGGCTGGGTAGCGGGGCGGGTGGATACGCAGTATTTT.

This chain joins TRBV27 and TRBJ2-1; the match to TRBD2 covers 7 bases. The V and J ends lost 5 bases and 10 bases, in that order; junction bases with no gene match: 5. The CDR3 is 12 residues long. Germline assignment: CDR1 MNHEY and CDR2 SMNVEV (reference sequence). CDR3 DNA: TGTGCCAGCAGTCCCGCGGGGGTGGAGCAGTTCTTC. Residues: CASSPAGVEQFF.

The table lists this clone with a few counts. CDR3 region: CASSTPTGKGTDTQYF. CDR3 sequence (DNA): TGTGCCAGTAGTACCCCAACAGGGAAGGGAACAGATACGCAGTATTTT. The chain links TRBV19 to TRBJ2-3, with D possibly TRBD1 on 6 matching bases. V was trimmed by 4 bases and J by 3 bases, leaving 17 bases between them. The CDR3 runs 16 residues. The germline gives CDR1 LNHDA, CDR2 SQIVND (reference sequence).

In DNA, the CDR3 is TGTGCCAGCAGTGACTCCCCCGGACAGGGGAGGAATGAGCAGTTCTTC. Protein product: CASSDSPGQGRNEQFF. The chain links TRBV6-4 to TRBJ2-1; 9 bases line up with TRBD1. Per germline, CDR1 MRHNA and CDR2 SNTAGT. There are 16 residues in the CDR3. The V segment lost 0 bases and the J segment 7 bases; nucleotides outside the gene matches: 7.

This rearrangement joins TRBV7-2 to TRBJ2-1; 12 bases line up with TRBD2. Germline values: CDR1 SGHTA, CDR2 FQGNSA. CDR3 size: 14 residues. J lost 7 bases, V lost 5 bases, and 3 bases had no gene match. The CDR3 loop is CASSPLAGGNEQFF. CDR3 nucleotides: TGTGCCAGCAGCCCACTAGCGGGGGGAAATGAGCAGTTCTTC.

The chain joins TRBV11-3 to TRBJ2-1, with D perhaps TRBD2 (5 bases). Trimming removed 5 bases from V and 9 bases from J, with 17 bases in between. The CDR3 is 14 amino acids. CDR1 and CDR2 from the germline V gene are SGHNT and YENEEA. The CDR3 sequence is CASSPRASYGEQFF. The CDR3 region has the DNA TGTGCCAGCAGCCCGCGGGCTAGTTATGGTGAGCAGTTCTTC.

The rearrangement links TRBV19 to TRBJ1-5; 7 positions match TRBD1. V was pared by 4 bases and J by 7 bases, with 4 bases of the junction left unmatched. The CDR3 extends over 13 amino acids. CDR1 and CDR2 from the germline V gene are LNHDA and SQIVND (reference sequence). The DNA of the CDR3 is TGTGCCAGTAGTAGGACAGGACCCCAGCCCCAGCATTTT. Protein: CASSRTGPQPQHF.

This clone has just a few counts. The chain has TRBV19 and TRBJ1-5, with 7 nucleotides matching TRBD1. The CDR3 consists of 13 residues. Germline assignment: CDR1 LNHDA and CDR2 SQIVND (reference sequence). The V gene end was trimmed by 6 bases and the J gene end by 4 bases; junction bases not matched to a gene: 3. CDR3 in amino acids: CASRGTVNQPQHF. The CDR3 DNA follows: TGTGCCAGTAGAGGGACAGTTAATCAGCCCCAGCATTTT.

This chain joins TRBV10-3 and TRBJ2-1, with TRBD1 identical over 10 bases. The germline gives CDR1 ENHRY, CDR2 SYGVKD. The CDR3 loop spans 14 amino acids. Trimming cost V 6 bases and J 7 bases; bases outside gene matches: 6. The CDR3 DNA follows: TGTGCCATCAGCGCCGGGACAGGGGTTAATGAGCAGTTCTTC. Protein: CAISAGTGVNEQFF.

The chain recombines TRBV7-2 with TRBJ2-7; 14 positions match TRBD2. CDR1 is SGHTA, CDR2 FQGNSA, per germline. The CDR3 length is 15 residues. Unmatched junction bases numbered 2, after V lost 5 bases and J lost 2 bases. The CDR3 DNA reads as TGTGCCAGCAGCATGACTAGCGGGGGGGCCTACGAGCAGTACTTC. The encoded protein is CASSMTSGGAYEQYF.

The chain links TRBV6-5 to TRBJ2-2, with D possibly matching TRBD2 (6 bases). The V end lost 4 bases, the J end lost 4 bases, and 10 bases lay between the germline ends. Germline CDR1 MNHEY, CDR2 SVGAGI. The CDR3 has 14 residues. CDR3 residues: CASSLTRGTGELFF. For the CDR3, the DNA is TGTGCCAGCAGTTTGACTAGGGGCACCGGGGAGCTGTTTTTT.

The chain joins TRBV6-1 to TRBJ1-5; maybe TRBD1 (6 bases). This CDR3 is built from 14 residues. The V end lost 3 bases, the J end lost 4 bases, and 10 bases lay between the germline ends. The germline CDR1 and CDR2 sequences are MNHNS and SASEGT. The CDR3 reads CASSETGKNQPQHF. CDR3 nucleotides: TGTGCCAGCAGTGAGACAGGAAAAAATCAGCCCCAGCATTTT.

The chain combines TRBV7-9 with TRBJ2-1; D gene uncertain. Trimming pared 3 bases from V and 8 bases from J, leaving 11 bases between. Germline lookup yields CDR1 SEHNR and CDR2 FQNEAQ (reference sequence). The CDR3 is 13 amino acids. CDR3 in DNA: TGTGCCAGCAGCTTGGTCGGGTACGATGAGCAGTTCTTC. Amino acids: CASSLVGYDEQFF.

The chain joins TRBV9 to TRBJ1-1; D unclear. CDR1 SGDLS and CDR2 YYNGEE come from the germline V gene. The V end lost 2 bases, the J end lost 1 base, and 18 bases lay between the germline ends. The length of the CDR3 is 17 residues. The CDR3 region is CASSVTPLGRKNTEAFF. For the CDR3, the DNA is TGTGCCAGCAGCGTGACCCCTCTGGGGAGGAAGAACACTGAAGCTTTCTTT.

CDR3 residues: CASSPLVGDGELFF. The CDR3 nucleotides are TGTGCCAGCTCACCCCTGGTCGGGGACGGGGAGCTGTTTTTT. V and J are TRBV18 and TRBJ2-2, with D perhaps TRBD2 (5 bases). V was trimmed by 3 bases and J by 7 bases, leaving 12 bases between them. The CDR3 extends over 14 amino acids. Germline V gene sequence: CDR1 KGHSH, CDR2 LQKENI.